The clone carrying this T cell receptor (beta chain) was detected a few times. Time point given: patch test 1, 2 weeks after DPC sensitization. The treatment denotes: therapeutic diphenylcyclopropenone sensitization with weekly scalp DPC. At every patch-test visit, blood was drawn before the patch test was applied. The sample belongs to a study of human T cells and chemical hapten exposure. Study in general: Variability of per-sample TCR yields stemmed mainly from small differences in pooled library volume.

In the original analysis: TCRs per sample had a median of approximately 100,000 and ranged from about 23,224 to 700,000. TCRdb re-analysed the RACE reads in MiXCR, keeping a single row per CDR3 protein. The V and J calls and clone size come from TCRdb's table, not from the authors' own analysis. The repertoire holds about 71,000 distinct CDR3 sequences, with roughly 9.2% as singletons. The CDR3 is made up of 15 amino acids. The V gene lost 5 bases and the J gene lost 0 bases, with 12 bases spanning the gap. Germline lookup yields CDR1 SGHTS and CDR2 YDEGEE. Material: whole blood, obtained in connection with sensitization to the hapten diphenylcyclopropenone (DPC). The gene calls are TRBV5-8 and TRBJ1-5; D remains unclear. The TCR comes from a woman in her 40s with alopecia areata. Some clones in this sample may be carry-over from other donors' samples. The CDR3 sequence: CASSNVAISNQPQHF. CDR3 nucleotide sequence: TGTGCCAGCAGTAACGTGGCTATTAGCAATCAGCCCCAGCATTTT.